Included here is one T cell receptor beta chain sequence, with context. The sample is drawn from a study of control samples from healthy donors and cancer patients. The CDR3 totals 14 residues. Germline values: CDR1 SGHNT, CDR2 YYREEE (reference sequence). Trimming took 2 bases from V and 4 from J, leaving 7 bases between them. Repertoires were generated with immunoSEQ multiplex PCR, while TCRdb's copy carries only in-frame clones and drops some. The profile shows some 150,000 clones, 91% of them singletons. What was sequenced was blood. The TCR was taken from a man younger than 35 in good health. This chain links TRBV5-4 with TRBJ1-6; unclear D gene. The CDR3 sequence: CASSFDKYNSPLHF. The CDR3 DNA follows: TGTGCCAGCAGCTTTGACAAATATAATTCACCCCTCCACTTT.